This entry lists 20 T cell receptor beta chains sequenced from one sample in a study of untreated major depressive disorder. Measured with immunoSEQ multiplex PCR; TCRdb has only the in-frame clones, and not every one. The sample lists tens of thousands of clones, around 87% occurring once. The specimen sequenced was CD4+ T cells from PBMCs. The source of these receptors is a woman aged 30 to 39 in good health.

V is TRBV7-2 and J is TRBJ1-1; D unresolved. Deletions cut 3 bases from V and 5 bases from J, with 13 bases between. CDR3 size: 14 residues. Germline CDR1 SGHTA, CDR2 FQGNSA. Written as DNA, the CDR3 is TGTGCCAGCAGCTTTCCGGGTCGTCGGACTGAAGCTTTCTTT. Protein: CASSFPGRRTEAFF.

The chain is built from TRBV6-5 and TRBJ1-2; 11 bases fit TRBD1. This CDR3 spans 14 amino acids. Germline V gene data show CDR1 as MNHEY and CDR2 as SVGAGI. V shed 6 bases, J shed 6 bases, and the junction held 6 bases outside the gene matches. CDR3 DNA: TGTGCCAGCAGCCGGACAGGGGGCGGAGATGGCTACACCTTC. It specifies CASSRTGGGDGYTF.

This clone has only a few counts. J is TRBJ2-7 and V is TRBV5-5; D not certain. The CDR3 covers 13 residues. Germline CDR1 reads SGHKS; CDR2 reads YYEKEE (reference sequence). V lost 0 bases and J lost 3, with 7 bases in between. CDR3 sequence reads: CASSLEVSYEQYF. The DNA of the CDR3 is TGTGCCAGCAGCTTGGAAGTTAGCTACGAGCAGTACTTC. The whole variable domain, remainder taken from reference TRBV5-5 and TRBJ2-7, is DAGVTQSPTHLIKTRGQQVTLRCSPISGHKSVSWYQQVLGQGPQFIFQYYEKEERGRGNFPDRFSARQFPNYSSELNVNALLLGDSALYLCASSLEVSYEQYFGPGTRLTVT.

V usage is TRBV21-1 and J usage is TRBJ1-6; the table's D call of TRBD1 was not tested on the DNA. TRBV21-1 is deemed a pseudogene. CDR3 length: 15 amino acids. The CDR3 DNA sequence: TGTGCCAGCAGCAGCCCGGGACAGGTGGGTTCACCCCTCCACTTT. Translation gives CASSSPGQVGSPLHF.

This chain connects TRBV6-5 to TRBJ2-1; no clear D gene. Germline loops: CDR1 MNHEY, CDR2 SVGAGI. CDR3 length: 11 amino acids. V shed 2 bases and J shed 10 bases, with 6 bases lying between them. CDR3 bases: TGTGCCAGCAGTTACCAGAGGGAGCAGTTCTTC. Amino acid sequence: CASSYQREQFF.

This clone has only one observation. The genes are TRBV30 and TRBJ1-6; D call uncertain. Germline CDR1 is GTSNPN and CDR2 is SVGIG (reference sequence). The CDR3 is 13 residues long. V was cut by 8 bases and J by 8 bases, with 16 bases left in between. In DNA form, the CDR3 reads TGTGCCCAGGCGCGGTCCTCAGATTCACCCCTCCACTTT. Encoded protein: CAQARSSDSPLHF.

The chain recombines TRBV7-9 with TRBJ2-6, with a weak D call TRBD2 (5 bases). This CDR3 is built from 16 residues. Germline CDR1 SEHNR, CDR2 FQNEAQ (reference sequence). Between the trimmed V and J ends, which lost 1 base and 1 base, there was a span of 8 bases. CDR3 region: CASSLERESGANVLTF. In nucleotides, the CDR3 is TGTGCCAGCAGCTTAGAACGGGAATCTGGGGCCAACGTCCTGACTTTC.

The rearrangement links TRBV5-1 to TRBJ1-5; tentative D call: TRBD1 (6 bases). The CDR3 sequence is 15 residues long. Between the trimmed V and J ends, which lost 4 bases and 3 bases, there was a span of 14 bases. Germline assignment: CDR1 SGHRS and CDR2 YFSETQ. CDR3 bases: TGCGCCAGCAGCCTACAGGGAAGACTCAATCAGCCCCAGCATTTT. It specifies CASSLQGRLNQPQHF.

The CDR3 here is CASGVTGGPNYGYTF. The DNA of the CDR3 is TGTGCCAGCGGAGTCACAGGGGGTCCTAACTATGGCTACACCTTC. The genes are TRBV28 and TRBJ1-2; 8 positions match TRBD1. The CDR3 sequence is 15 residues long. Germline CDR1 is MDHEN and CDR2 is SYDVKM. The V and J ends lost 8 bases and 0 bases, in that order; junction bases with no gene match: 8.

This chain links TRBV2 with TRBJ1-6; tentative D call: TRBD1 (5 bases). Trimming stripped 5 bases from V and 6 bases from J, with 14 bases between. Germline-derived CDR1 and CDR2 are SNHLY and FYNNEI. The CDR3 is 15 amino acids. The CDR3 loop is CASSPSRGSNSPLHF. CDR3 nucleotide sequence: TGTGCCAGCAGTCCATCCCGGGGGAGTAATTCACCCCTCCACTTT. Full variable domain (rest looked up from reference TRBV2 and TRBJ1-6): EPEVTQTPSHQVTQMGQEVILRCVPISNHLYFYWYRQILGQKVEFLVSFYNNEISEKSEIFDDQFSVERPDGSNFTLKIRSTKLEDSAMYFCASSPSRGSNSPLHFGNGTRLTVT.

V usage is TRBV6-6 and J usage is TRBJ1-5; TRBD1 agrees at 8 bases. The V gene end was trimmed by 2 bases and the J gene end by 5 bases; junction bases not matched to a gene: 5. This CDR3 comprises 15 residues. From germline, CDR1 is MNHNY and CDR2 SVGAGI (reference sequence). CDR3 protein: CASSYTGQADQPQHF. The CDR3 region has the DNA TGTGCCAGCAGTTACACGGGACAGGCTGATCAGCCCCAGCATTTT.

This chain uses TRBV27 with TRBJ1-1; D is perhaps TRBD1 (5 bases). Trimming left V 2 bases short and J 11 bases short, with 15 bases between. This CDR3 has 13 amino acids. Per germline, CDR1 MNHEY and CDR2 SMNVEV (reference sequence). The CDR3 sequence: CASSLNGDAGAFF. The CDR3 DNA reads TGTGCCAGCAGTTTAAATGGGGACGCTGGGGCTTTCTTT.

The chain recombines TRBV5-4 with TRBJ2-3; D unclear. The CDR3 has 13 amino acids. Germline CDR1 and CDR2: SGHNT and YYREEE (reference sequence). Trimming removed 3 bases at V and 1 base at J, with 6 bases between. The CDR3 DNA reads as TGTGCCAGCAGCTCCCTAGGCACAGATACGCAGTATTTT. This sequence encodes CASSSLGTDTQYF.

The CDR3 nucleotides are TGTGCCAGCAGTGAGGGTCGACAGGGCCACTATGGCTACACCTTC. Its protein product is CASSEGRQGHYGYTF. The rearrangement joins TRBV2 to TRBJ1-2, with 7 nucleotides matching TRBD1. V lost 3 bases to trimming and J lost 3 bases; unmatched junction nucleotides: 7. The CDR3 loop spans 15 amino acids. Germline CDR1 SNHLY, CDR2 FYNNEI.

This clone was seen a few times. This chain connects TRBV5-1 to TRBJ2-5; 12 positions match TRBD1. CDR1 and CDR2 (germline): SGHRS, YFSETQ. V was pared by 4 bases and J by 2 bases, with 9 bases of the junction left unmatched. The CDR3 length is 17 residues. In DNA form, the CDR3 reads TGCGCCAGCAGCGGGGGACAGGGGGCGGGCATACAAGAGACCCAGTACTTC. Its protein is CASSGGQGAGIQETQYF.

This chain connects TRBV30 to TRBJ2-1, with D tentatively TRBD1 or TRBD2 (6 bases each). V was clipped by 3 bases and J by 0 bases, with 18 bases between them. Germline V gene sequence: CDR1 GTSNPN, CDR2 SVGIG (reference sequence). The CDR3 loop spans 17 amino acids. In DNA form, the CDR3 reads TGTGCCTGGAGCGACCAAGGGGGGCAAAGCTCCTACAATGAGCAGTTCTTC. Amino acids: CAWSDQGGQSSYNEQFF. Complete variable domain (other parts from reference TRBV30 and TRBJ2-1): SQTIHQWPATLVQPVGSPLSLECTVEGTSNPNLYWYRQAAGRGLQLLFYSVGIGQISSEVPQNLSASRPQDRQFILSSKKLLLSDSGFYLCAWSDQGGQSSYNEQFFGPGTRLTVL.

This chain's CDR3 is CASSPEGRISEKLFF. The CDR3 DNA is TGCGCCAGCAGCCCGGAGGGGAGGATTTCTGAAAAACTGTTTTTT. V is TRBV5-1 and J is TRBJ1-4; tentatively, D is TRBD1 (5 bases). The germline V gene encodes CDR1 SGHRS and CDR2 YFSETQ. V lost 4 bases and J 7 bases, leaving 17 bases between the germline ends. This CDR3 region has 15 residues.

The chain uses TRBV6-5 and TRBJ1-1, with D uncertain. The CDR3 totals 15 residues. Trimming took off 4 bases at V and 0 bases at J, with 12 bases between the two ends. CDR1 is MNHEY and CDR2 is SVGAGI in the germline V gene. The CDR3: CASSWHRDLNTEAFF. DNA of the CDR3: TGTGCCAGCAGTTGGCACAGAGACTTGAACACTGAAGCTTTCTTT.

This chain joins TRBV6-5 and TRBJ1-4, with TRBD1 as a possible D gene (6 bases). Germline V gene data show CDR1 as MNHEY and CDR2 as SVGAGI. Trimming left V 5 bases short and J 6 bases short, with 13 bases between. The CDR3 runs 14 residues. CDR3 amino acids: CASSPRGRDEKLFF. CDR3 coding DNA: TGTGCCAGCAGTCCGCGGGGGCGGGATGAAAAACTGTTTTTT.

The chain's CDR3 is CASSLGRGTPTSGYTF. The CDR3 nucleotides are TGTGCCAGCAGCCTGGGAAGGGGCACACCCACATCTGGCTACACCTTC. The chain combines TRBV14 with TRBJ1-2; D might be TRBD1 (5 bases). This CDR3 spans 16 amino acids. Germline V lookup: CDR1 SGHDN, CDR2 FVKESK. Trimming cost V 4 bases and J 7 bases, with 22 bases left between them.